The 24 T cell receptor beta chains below come from one sample, sequenced in a study of blood T cell repertoires in COVID-19. Produced via immunoSEQ multiplex PCR; TCRdb's table is partial and in-frame only. This table holds approximately 360,000 clones, roughly four fifths found once. The material sequenced was PBMCs or T cells enriched from blood (not recorded which). The receptors come from a woman aged 45-65 years who had recovered from COVID-19.

The chain links TRBV7-2 to TRBJ2-7; maybe TRBD2 (5 bases). Trimming left V 5 bases short and J 0 bases short, with 11 bases between. The CDR3 loop spans 14 amino acids. The V gene's germline CDR1 is SGHTA and CDR2 FQGNSA. CDR3 amino acids: CASSPRRSSYEQYF. The CDR3 DNA reads as TGTGCCAGCAGCCCCCGGAGGAGCTCCTACGAGCAGTACTTC.

The chain employs TRBV3-1 (or the pseudogene TRBV3-2) and TRBJ1-2; no firm D call. The CDR3 has 14 amino acids. Trimming left V 0 bases short and J 4 bases short, with 9 bases between. From germline, CDR1 is LGHDT and CDR2 YNNKEL (reference sequence). The CDR3 nucleotides read TGTGCCAGCAGCCAAGAGTTTTTCTCCTATGGCTACACCTTC. It yields the protein CASSQEFFSYGYTF.

This clone was recorded once. The chain employs TRBV5-4 and TRBJ1-2; no firm D call. The V gene lost 6 bases and the J gene lost 4 bases, with 16 bases spanning the gap. The CDR3 runs to 14 residues. Germline CDR1 reads SGHNT; CDR2 reads YYREEE (reference sequence). The CDR3 loop reads CASNSPTGAYGYTF. In nucleotides, the CDR3 is TGTGCCAGCAACAGTCCTACCGGTGCCTATGGCTACACCTTC.

CDR3 region: CASSFHGLAENNEQFF. CDR3 bases: TGTGCCAGCAGTTTTCACGGACTAGCGGAGAACAATGAGCAGTTCTTC. V and J are TRBV27 and TRBJ2-1, with TRBD2 identical over 10 bases. Per the germline V gene, CDR1 is MNHEY and CDR2 is SMNVEV (reference sequence). There are 16 residues in the CDR3. J lost 5 bases, V lost 3 bases, and 7 bases had no gene match.

The rearrangement uses TRBV7-9 and TRBJ2-2, with TRBD2 identical over 9 bases. After removal of 4 bases from V and 8 bases from J, the junction contained 8 bases not matched to a gene. The germline V gene encodes CDR1 SEHNR and CDR2 FQNEAQ (reference sequence). There are 15 residues in the CDR3. This CDR3 is CASSWGTSYSGELFF. Here the CDR3 DNA reads TGTGCCAGCAGCTGGGGGACTAGCTATTCTGGGGAGCTGTTTTTT.

For the CDR3, the DNA is TGTGCCAGCAGCTTACGGGTGACTGAAGCTTTCTTT. It yields the protein CASSLRVTEAFF. The V and J genes are TRBV7-2 and TRBJ1-1; the D is unclear. The V and J ends lost 2 bases and 5 bases respectively, with 6 bases between them. The V gene's germline CDR1 is SGHTA and CDR2 FQGNSA. This CDR3 has 12 residues.

CDR3 residues: CASSQGNFKTGYTF. The CDR3 nucleotides are TGTGCCAGCAGCCAAGGCAACTTCAAAACCGGCTACACCTTC. V usage is TRBV3-1 (or the pseudogene TRBV3-2) and J usage is TRBJ1-2; unclear D gene. V was shortened by 1 base and J by 8 bases, with 14 bases between the two germline ends. The CDR3 has 14 residues. Germline V gene sequence: CDR1 LGHDT, CDR2 YNNKEL (reference sequence).

DNA for the CDR3: TGTGCCAGCAGCCAATACACAGGGGGCTATGGCTACACCTTC. It codes for CASSQYTGGYGYTF. The rearrangement joins TRBV5-5 to TRBJ1-2, with 8 bases matching TRBD1. J gave up 4 bases and V 4 bases, and 6 bases lay outside the gene matches. CDR3 length: 14 residues. From germline, CDR1 is SGHKS and CDR2 YYEKEE (reference sequence).

V and J are TRBV5-6 and TRBJ2-2; 11 positions agree with TRBD2. J was trimmed by 0 bases and V by 2 bases; bases with no gene match: 3. The CDR3 sequence is 17 residues long. The germline V gene encodes CDR1 SGHDT and CDR2 YYEEEE. As DNA, the CDR3 is TGTGCCAGCAGCTTACCGACTAGCGGGGCGAACACCGGGGAGCTGTTTTTT. Its translation: CASSLPTSGANTGELFF.

The chain carries TRBV7-9 and TRBJ2-1, with D tentatively TRBD2 (7 bases). V lost 2 bases and J lost 8, with 16 bases in between. The CDR3 covers 15 residues. CDR1 is SEHNR and CDR2 is FQNEAQ in the germline V gene (reference sequence). The CDR3 sequence is CASSLWGAGEDEQFF. CDR3 bases: TGTGCCAGCAGCTTATGGGGGGCGGGAGAGGATGAGCAGTTCTTC. Filled out from reference TRBV7-9 and TRBJ2-1, the complete variable domain reads DTGVSQNPRHKITKRGQNVTFRCDPISEHNRLYWYRQTLGQGPEFLTYFQNEAQLEKSRLLSDRFSAERPKGSFSTLEIQRTEQGDSAMYLCASSLWGAGEDEQFFGPGTRLTVL.

This sequence joins TRBV5-1 and TRBJ1-2, with a weak D call TRBD1 (6 bases). The CDR3 totals 14 residues. The ends were cut back, 4 bases at V and 8 bases at J, with 18 bases in the middle. The germline gives CDR1 SGHRS, CDR2 YFSETQ. The CDR3 reads CASSEGGHLEGYTF. Written as DNA, the CDR3 is TGCGCCAGCAGCGAAGGGGGTCACCTAGAGGGCTACACCTTC.

The J gene is TRBJ2-2, the V gene TRBV29-1; 7 bases fit TRBD1. Germline CDR1 is SQVTM and CDR2 is ANQGSEA. The CDR3 loop spans 17 amino acids. V shed 5 bases and J 1 base; nucleotides not matched to a gene: 13. CDR3 sequence reads: CSVQEGTTGKNTGELFF. The CDR3 region has the DNA TGCAGCGTTCAGGAAGGAACGACAGGGAAGAACACCGGGGAGCTGTTTTTT.

The chain links TRBV10-3 to TRBJ1-1; tentatively, D is TRBD1 (6 bases). The CDR3 runs to 14 residues. Germline-derived CDR1 and CDR2 are ENHRY and SYGVKD. Deletions cut 4 bases from V and 1 base from J, with 10 bases between. CDR3 nucleotide sequence: TGTGCCATCAGTGCCGCAGGGGAGAACACTGAAGCTTTCTTT. It encodes CAISAAGENTEAFF.

This clone was seen just once. V is TRBV7-9 and J is TRBJ1-2; D gene uncertain. Germline CDR1 reads SEHNR; CDR2 reads FQNEAQ (reference sequence). CDR3 length: 11 amino acids. The ends were cut back, 6 bases at V and 8 bases at J, with 10 bases in the middle. The CDR3 DNA reads as TGTGCCAGCAGGCAAGAGGCGGGCTACACCTTC. It translates to CASRQEAGYTF.

The CDR3 region has the DNA TGTGCCAGCAAGGGGATGGATTCACCCCTCCACTTT. Protein product: CASKGMDSPLHF. V is TRBV9 and J is TRBJ1-6; D is possibly TRBD1 (5 bases). The CDR3 is 12 residues long. The V and J ends lost 6 bases and 8 bases respectively, with 9 bases between them. The germline gives CDR1 SGDLS, CDR2 YYNGEE.

The V gene is TRBV2, the J gene TRBJ2-7, with TRBD1 identical over 10 bases. In germline, CDR1 is SNHLY, CDR2 FYNNEI. After removal of 3 bases from V and 5 bases from J, the junction contained 1 base not matched to a gene. This CDR3 is 13 amino acids long. The CDR3 sequence is CASSDDRGHEQYF. For the CDR3, the DNA is TGTGCCAGCAGTGATGACAGGGGGCACGAGCAGTACTTC.

The chain employs TRBV7-4 and TRBJ1-2, with D maybe TRBD1 (6 bases). Between the trimmed V and J ends, which lost 4 bases and 8 bases, there was a span of 20 bases. The CDR3 is 15 residues long. Germline lookup yields CDR1 SGHVT and CDR2 SQSDAQ. CDR3 region: CASSSTGKVREGYTF. As DNA, the CDR3 is TGTGCCAGCAGCTCCACAGGGAAGGTAAGGGAAGGCTACACCTTC.

The rearrangement joins TRBV11-2 to TRBJ1-3; D not certain. The CDR3 is made up of 14 amino acids. Trimming left V 2 bases short and J 2 bases short, with 7 bases between. Germline lookup yields CDR1 SGHAT and CDR2 FQNNGV. The CDR3 reads CASSLLATGNTIYF. The CDR3 DNA reads TGTGCCAGCAGCTTACTGGCCACTGGAAACACCATATATTTT.

The V call is TRBV7-2, the J call TRBJ2-5; 12 bases agree with TRBD2. The germline V gene encodes CDR1 SGHTA and CDR2 FQGNSA. V shed 0 bases and J 2 bases; nucleotides not matched to a gene: 13. The CDR3 has 20 residues. The CDR3 here is CASSLASLAGGRGYQETQYF. Here the CDR3 DNA reads TGTGCCAGCAGCTTAGCGTCCCTAGCGGGGGGGCGGGGTTATCAAGAGACCCAGTACTTC.

This rearrangement joins TRBV14 to TRBJ1-5, with D unclear. The CDR3 has 14 amino acids. Germline V CDR1 and CDR2: SGHDN, FVKESK. Trimming removed 2 bases at V and 5 bases at J, with 10 bases between. The CDR3 loop is CASSQSGLDQPQHF. CDR3 bases: TGTGCCAGCAGCCAATCAGGCCTTGATCAGCCCCAGCATTTT.

This clone was found a few times. The rearrangement joins TRBV5-1 to TRBJ1-1; D is undetermined. Germline CDR1 and CDR2: SGHRS and YFSETQ. Trimming took off 0 bases at V and 2 bases at J, with 11 bases between the two ends. This CDR3 spans 15 amino acids. CDR3 bases: TGCGCCAGCAGCTTGGCCCAATCGGGAAACACTGAAGCTTTCTTT. It encodes CASSLAQSGNTEAFF.

This clone was observed a few times. The gene calls are TRBV7-2 and TRBJ1-2; no firm D call. The CDR3 runs to 14 residues. Germline CDR1 is SGHTA and CDR2 is FQGNSA. Trimming took off 1 base at V and 12 bases at J, with 18 bases between the two ends. Written as DNA, the CDR3 is TGTGCCAGCAGCTTAGATACAAGGCAGTGGACTAACACCTTC. Translation: CASSLDTRQWTNTF. The entire variable domain, with the rest obtained from reference TRBV7-2 and TRBJ1-2, is as follows: GAGVSQSPSNKVTEKGKDVELRCDPISGHTALYWYRQSLGQGLEFLIYFQGNSAPDKSGLPSDRFSAERTGGSVSTLTIQRTQQEDSAVYLCASSLDTRQWTNTFGSGTRLTVV.

In the case of this clone: Other DNA variants within this sample encode the same CDR3. The chain is built from TRBV9 and TRBJ2-5; D perhaps matches TRBD2 (5 bases). Trimming took 2 bases from V and 0 from J, leaving 11 bases between them. CDR1 is SGDLS, CDR2 YYNGEE, per germline. CDR3 length equals 15 residues. The CDR3 DNA sequence: TGTGCCAGCAGCGTGGGCCACGGGAACCAAGAGACCCAGTACTTC. The encoded protein is CASSVGHGNQETQYF.

This sequence joins TRBV5-1 and TRBJ1-1, with 7 bases matching TRBD1. The CDR3 runs 15 residues. V shed 3 bases and J 4 bases; nucleotides not matched to a gene: 9. Germline V gene data show CDR1 as SGHRS and CDR2 as YFSETQ. CDR3 bases: TGCGCCAGCAGCTCAGGGGGTGGGGTGGGCACTGAAGCTTTCTTT. The encoded protein is CASSSGGGVGTEAFF. The variable domain in full, with the rest retrieved from reference TRBV5-1 and TRBJ1-1, is KAGVTQTPRYLIKTRGQQVTLSCSPISGHRSVSWYQQTPGQGLQFLFEYFSETQRNKGNFPGRFSGRQFSNSRSEMNVSTLELGDSALYLCASSSGGGVGTEAFFGQGTRLTVV.